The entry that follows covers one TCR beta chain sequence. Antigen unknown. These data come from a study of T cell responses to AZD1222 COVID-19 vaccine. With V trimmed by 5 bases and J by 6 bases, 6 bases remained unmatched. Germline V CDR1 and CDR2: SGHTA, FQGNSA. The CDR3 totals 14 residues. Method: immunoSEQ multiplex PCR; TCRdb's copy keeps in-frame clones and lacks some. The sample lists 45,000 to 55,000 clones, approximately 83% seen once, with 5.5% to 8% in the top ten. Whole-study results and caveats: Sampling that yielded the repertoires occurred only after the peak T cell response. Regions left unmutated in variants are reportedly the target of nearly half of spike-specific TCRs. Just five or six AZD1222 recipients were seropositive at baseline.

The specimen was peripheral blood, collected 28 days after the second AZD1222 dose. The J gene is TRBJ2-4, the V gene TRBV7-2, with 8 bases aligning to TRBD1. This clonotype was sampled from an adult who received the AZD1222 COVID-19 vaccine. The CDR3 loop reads CASSPRQGRNIQYF. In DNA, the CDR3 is TGTGCCAGCAGCCCCCGACAGGGGAGAAACATTCAGTACTTC.